The 3 T cell receptor beta chains below come from one sample, sequenced in a study of T cells in Graves' hyperthyroidism and ophthalmopathy. Regions amplified from RNA transcripts were the TCR beta CDR3 regions. HTBI primers were the set used in a first-round RT-PCR of the TCR CDR3. TCRdb fed the multiplex PCR reads into MiXCR, producing one record per CDR3 protein. The sample includes about 420,000 distinct CDR3 sequences, roughly 13% seen only once; the top ten take 5.3%. The sample taken for sequencing was blood. These receptors were collected from a young woman with Graves' hyperthyroidism.

This clonotype was detected only a few times. The chain couples TRBV7-9 to TRBJ2-2, with a weak D call TRBD2 (5 bases). V shed 4 bases and J shed 6 bases, with 21 bases lying between them. The V gene's germline CDR1 is SEHNR and CDR2 FQNEAQ (reference sequence). The CDR3 runs to 17 residues. Here the CDR3 reads CASSSPGAVSGSGELFF. The CDR3 nucleotides are TGTGCCAGCAGCTCCCCTGGAGCGGTGTCCGGGTCCGGGGAGCTGTTTTTT.

V gene TRBV19 combines with J gene TRBJ1-5; D gene ambiguous. The V gene lost 0 bases and the J gene lost 4 bases, with 13 bases spanning the gap. This CDR3 has 16 amino acids. Germline CDR1 and CDR2: LNHDA and SQIVND (reference sequence). CDR3 nucleotide sequence: TGTGCCAGTAGTATAGATACGATTGGGGTGAATCAGCCCCAGCATTTT. Amino acids: CASSIDTIGVNQPQHF.

This chain links TRBV29-1 with TRBJ2-3; tentatively, D is TRBD2 (6 bases). Looked up from germline, CDR1 is SQVTM and CDR2 is ANQGSEA. The CDR3 totals 12 residues. CDR3 amino acids: CSHRDFTDTQYF. The CDR3 DNA reads TGCAGTCACCGGGACTTCACAGATACGCAGTATTTT.